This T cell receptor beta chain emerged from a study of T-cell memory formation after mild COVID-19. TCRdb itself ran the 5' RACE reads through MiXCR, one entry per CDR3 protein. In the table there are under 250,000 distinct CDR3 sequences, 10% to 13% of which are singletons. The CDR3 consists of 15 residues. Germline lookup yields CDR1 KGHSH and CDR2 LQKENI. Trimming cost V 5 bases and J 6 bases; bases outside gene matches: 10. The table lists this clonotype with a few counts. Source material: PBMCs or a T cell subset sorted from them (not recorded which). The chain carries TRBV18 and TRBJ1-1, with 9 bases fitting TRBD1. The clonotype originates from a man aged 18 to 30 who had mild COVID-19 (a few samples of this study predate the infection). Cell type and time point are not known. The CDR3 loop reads CASSANRGLPSEAFF. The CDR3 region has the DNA TGTGCCAGCTCAGCAAACAGGGGGCTTCCGTCTGAAGCTTTCTTT.